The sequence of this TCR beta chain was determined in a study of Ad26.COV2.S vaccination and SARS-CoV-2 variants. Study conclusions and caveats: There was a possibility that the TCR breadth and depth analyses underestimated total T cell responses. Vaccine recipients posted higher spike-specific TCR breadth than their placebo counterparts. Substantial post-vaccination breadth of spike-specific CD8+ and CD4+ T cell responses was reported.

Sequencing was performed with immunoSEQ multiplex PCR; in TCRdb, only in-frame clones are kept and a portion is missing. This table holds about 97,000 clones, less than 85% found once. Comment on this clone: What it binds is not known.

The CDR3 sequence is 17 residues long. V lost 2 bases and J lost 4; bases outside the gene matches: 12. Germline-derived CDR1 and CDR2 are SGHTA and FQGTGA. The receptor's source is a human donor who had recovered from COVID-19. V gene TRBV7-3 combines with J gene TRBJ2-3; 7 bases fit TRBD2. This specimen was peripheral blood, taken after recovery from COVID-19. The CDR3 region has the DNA TGTGCCAGCAGCTTATCGTCGCCGGCGGGGGATTCAGATACGCAGTATTTT. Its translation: CASSLSSPAGDSDTQYF.